Following are 32 T cell receptor beta chains from one sample sequenced in a study of T cell responses to AZD1222 COVID-19 vaccine (dated by TCRdb to about 2021). The sample's time point label, decoded: baseline before first vaccination. The library came from the immunoSEQ multiplex PCR assay. Entries here come from immuneACCESS through TCRdb and include only in-frame sequences with V and J called. Some clones fail to appear in such tables; in the studies checked, an unresolved V gene covers under half of the shortfall, and the cause of the remainder is unknown. This sample holds about 130,000 clones; roughly 87% were observed only once. The ten largest account for around 1.6% of the sample. The sample consisted of peripheral blood, taken on day 0 of AZD1222 vaccination. The receptors were sampled from an adult in good health.

The V gene is TRBV19, the J gene TRBJ1-2, with 7 positions matching TRBD1. This CDR3 is built from 13 residues. The germline gives CDR1 LNHDA, CDR2 SQIVND (reference sequence). Trimming removed 5 bases from V and 10 bases from J; junction bases left unmatched: 10. This CDR3 is CASSPSPRGLYTF. DNA for the CDR3: TGTGCCAGTAGTCCGAGTCCTAGGGGGCTCTACACCTTC.

The rearrangement uses TRBV28 and TRBJ2-1; the match to TRBD2 covers 7 bases. CDR1 is MDHEN, CDR2 SYDVKM, per germline. The V and J ends lost 8 bases and 9 bases, in that order; junction bases with no gene match: 10. The CDR3 sequence is 13 residues long. Here the CDR3 DNA reads TGTGCCAGCTGTAAGGGGAGGGTAGGTGAGCAGTTCTTC. Residues: CASCKGRVGEQFF.

The chain joins TRBV7-2 to TRBJ2-3, with D unclear. Germline-derived CDR1 and CDR2 are SGHTA and FQGNSA. V was pared by 7 bases and J by 6 bases, with 23 bases between. This CDR3 has 16 amino acids. CDR3 sequence reads: CASILNPLAPADTQYF. Here the CDR3 DNA reads TGTGCCAGCATCCTAAACCCGTTAGCCCCCGCGGATACGCAGTATTTT.

The chain employs TRBV4-1 and TRBJ2-2; no reliable D call. CDR1 and CDR2 (germline): MGHRA, YSYEKL. V lost 3 bases and J 6 bases, leaving 14 bases between the germline ends. The CDR3 has 15 residues. CDR3 amino acids: CASSHTTTQAGELFF. The CDR3 DNA is TGCGCCAGCAGCCACACGACCACCCAGGCCGGGGAGCTGTTTTTT.

The rearrangement uses TRBV7-7 and TRBJ2-5; D is unresolved. V lost 1 base to trimming and J lost 4 bases, with 7 bases between them. Germline V lookup: CDR1 SSHAT, CDR2 FNYEAQ (reference sequence). The CDR3 has 13 residues. Here the CDR3 DNA reads TGTGCCAGCAGCTTAGTGGCGTCAGAGACCCAGTACTTC. This translates into CASSLVASETQYF.

The chain is built from TRBV30 and TRBJ2-4, with D hard to call. Germline CDR1 is GTSNPN and CDR2 is SVGIG (reference sequence). The CDR3 covers 17 residues. V lost 1 base and J lost 0, with 16 bases in between. CDR3 sequence: CAWSGADFLLAKNIQYF. The CDR3 DNA is TGTGCCTGGAGTGGAGCCGACTTTCTTCTAGCCAAAAACATTCAGTACTTC.

In its sample, this clone was seen a few times. This rearrangement joins TRBV5-1 to TRBJ1-3, with TRBD1 identical over 7 bases. Germline CDR1 reads SGHRS; CDR2 reads YFSETQ. The CDR3 sequence is 16 residues long. After removal of 4 bases from V and 3 bases from J, the junction contained 10 bases not matched to a gene. DNA for the CDR3: TGCGCCAGCAGCCTCTCAACGGGACAGATTGGAAACACCATATATTTT. It specifies CASSLSTGQIGNTIYF.

The chain has TRBV30 and TRBJ1-5; D is unresolved. The CDR3 is 12 residues long. Trimming took 1 base from V and 4 from J, leaving 5 bases between them. CDR1 GTSNPN and CDR2 SVGIG come from the germline V gene (reference sequence). CDR3 coding DNA: TGTGCCTGGAGTGAATTTAATCAGCCCCAGCATTTT. It codes for CAWSEFNQPQHF.

V and J are TRBV28 and TRBJ1-1; TRBD1 might be the D (6 bases). Germline V gives CDR1 MDHEN, CDR2 SYDVKM. V gave up 4 bases and J gave up 4 bases, with 16 bases separating them. This CDR3 contains 15 residues. CDR3 protein: CASSSPPQGGTEAFF. Here the CDR3 DNA reads TGTGCCAGCAGTTCCCCCCCACAAGGGGGCACTGAAGCTTTCTTT.

This chain uses TRBV6-1 with TRBJ1-4; D uncertain. The CDR3 extends over 15 amino acids. Germline V gives CDR1 MNHNS, CDR2 SASEGT. The ends were cut back, 1 base at V and 10 bases at J, with 16 bases in the middle. The CDR3 bases are TGTGCCAGCAGTGAAGGTGTGGTCATCCACGGAAAACTGTTTTTT. This encodes CASSEGVVIHGKLFF.

V and J are TRBV5-4 and TRBJ1-1, with D tentatively TRBD1 (5 bases). Trimming left V 5 bases short and J 1 base short, with 15 bases between. This CDR3 spans 15 amino acids. CDR1 is SGHNT, CDR2 YYREEE, per germline (reference sequence). CDR3 DNA sequence: TGTGCCAGCAGTCTAGTCCCCAGGGAGAACACTGAAGCTTTCTTT. Translated, it gives CASSLVPRENTEAFF.

This clone was seen more than once but under ten times. V usage is TRBV4-1 and J usage is TRBJ2-7; 9 nucleotides agree with TRBD2. Germline V gene data show CDR1 as MGHRA and CDR2 as YSYEKL. V was pared by 3 bases and J by 4 bases, with 4 bases of the junction left unmatched. The CDR3 extends over 14 amino acids. The CDR3 region is CASSQPGLAYEQYF. As DNA, the CDR3 is TGCGCCAGCAGCCAGCCGGGACTAGCTTACGAGCAGTACTTC.

This clone came up once. The chain joins TRBV11-1 to TRBJ2-7, with D perhaps TRBD1 (5 bases). V was trimmed by 4 bases and J by 4 bases, leaving 17 bases between them. The CDR3 contains 15 residues. Germline-derived CDR1 and CDR2 are SGHAT and FQDESV (reference sequence). The CDR3 DNA reads as TGTGCCAGCAGCTCGACCGACAGTTTCGGGTACGAGCAGTACTTC. Its translation is CASSSTDSFGYEQYF.

CDR3 nucleotides: TGTGCCAGTCGTGACAGAAGTAACACTGAAGCTTTCTTT. Translating it yields CASRDRSNTEAFF. The chain joins TRBV19 to TRBJ1-1; the D gene is possibly TRBD1 (5 bases). CDR1 is LNHDA and CDR2 is SQIVND in the germline V gene (reference sequence). This CDR3 spans 13 amino acids. V was trimmed by 8 bases and J by 2 bases, leaving 12 bases between them.

With respect to this clone: At one end the junction does not follow the germline gene, possibly because of a read error. V and J are TRBV28 and TRBJ1-1; unclear D gene. Germline V gene lookup returns CDR1 MDHEN and CDR2 SYDVKM. The CDR3 spans 14 residues. CDR3 sequence: CASTLEGSYAEAFF. The CDR3 DNA is TGTGCCAGCACTTTAGAAGGGAGTTATGCTGAAGCTTTCTTT.

This clone occurred once. The CDR3 here is CASSQEGQGPNTEAFF. As DNA, the CDR3 is TGTGCCAGCAGCCAGGAGGGACAGGGACCGAACACTGAAGCTTTCTTT. The chain employs TRBV3-1 (or the pseudogene TRBV3-2) and TRBJ1-1; 9 bases agree with TRBD1. Germline CDR1 LGHDT, CDR2 YNNKEL (reference sequence). Germline trimming cut 3 bases from V and 1 base from J; bases unmatched to any gene: 6. The CDR3 is 16 residues long.

This chain links TRBV5-6 with TRBJ1-5; tentatively, D is TRBD1 (6 bases). The CDR3 runs 14 residues. V was trimmed by 3 bases and J by 4 bases, leaving 11 bases between them. Germline V gene sequence: CDR1 SGHDT, CDR2 YYEEEE. The CDR3 spells CASSWGRGNQPQHF. In DNA form, the CDR3 reads TGTGCCAGCAGCTGGGGGCGGGGAAATCAGCCCCAGCATTTT.

Written as DNA, the CDR3 is TGTGCCAGCAGCGCGGGGGGCCTCTACCAAGAGACCCAGTACTTC. It codes for CASSAGGLYQETQYF. The chain couples TRBV7-3 to TRBJ2-5; 8 bases map to TRBD2. This CDR3 has 15 amino acids. Per germline, CDR1 SGHTA and CDR2 FQGTGA. J was trimmed by 0 bases and V by 5 bases; bases with no gene match: 5.

V usage is TRBV28 and J usage is TRBJ2-5, with D perhaps matching TRBD1 (6 bases). The CDR3 is 15 residues long. Trimming stripped 6 bases from V and 4 bases from J, with 18 bases between. Looked up from germline, CDR1 is MDHEN and CDR2 is SYDVKM. This chain's CDR3 is CASSTRQAVIETQYF. The CDR3 DNA is TGTGCCAGCAGCACGAGACAGGCTGTGATAGAGACCCAGTACTTC.

The chain has TRBV6-5 and TRBJ1-6; 9 bases map to TRBD1. The V segment lost 6 bases and the J segment 8 bases; nucleotides outside the gene matches: 8. Germline V gene data show CDR1 as MNHEY and CDR2 as SVGAGI. This CDR3 has 15 amino acids. CDR3 amino acids: CASRLRDRAHSPLHF. As DNA, the CDR3 is TGTGCCAGCAGGCTCCGGGACAGGGCGCATTCACCCCTCCACTTT.

This chain uses TRBV9 with TRBJ2-3; the match to TRBD2 covers 7 bases. Per the germline V gene, CDR1 is SGDLS and CDR2 is YYNGEE. V dropped 3 bases and J dropped 1; count of bases not matched to a gene: 8. The CDR3 runs 16 residues. The CDR3 sequence is CASSDNRGGGTDTQYF. The CDR3 region has the DNA TGTGCCAGCAGCGACAATCGCGGGGGAGGCACAGATACGCAGTATTTT.

The CDR3 DNA reads as TGTGCCAGCAGTTACTCCGACCCCGGGGGCTATGGCTACACCTTC. This codes for CASSYSDPGGYGYTF. This chain joins TRBV6-5 and TRBJ1-2, with D maybe TRBD1 (5 bases). This CDR3 region has 15 residues. The V gene lost 0 bases and the J gene lost 4 bases, with 12 bases spanning the gap. Germline CDR1 reads MNHEY; CDR2 reads SVGAGI.

The rearrangement links TRBV4-2 to TRBJ2-5; D gene unclear. Trimming shortened V by 1 base and J by 2 bases, and 8 bases separated the two germline ends. Germline V gives CDR1 LGHNA, CDR2 YNFKEQ. This CDR3 is built from 14 residues. The CDR3 region has the DNA TGTGCCAGCAGCCAAGCACTAATTCAAGAGACCCAGTACTTC. Translating gives CASSQALIQETQYF.

The chain has TRBV29-1 and TRBJ2-7; TRBD1 matches at 9 bases. This CDR3 is built from 19 residues. Germline V gives CDR1 SQVTM, CDR2 ANQGSEA. Losses at the gene ends were 1 base for V and 4 bases for J; bases not matched to a gene: 20. In DNA form, the CDR3 reads TGCAGCGTTGAAGCCCCGGGACAGGGATCATTGGGGTATGGGTACGAGCAGTACTTC. Its protein is CSVEAPGQGSLGYGYEQYF.

This sequence joins TRBV9 and TRBJ1-3; D is unresolved. This CDR3 comprises 15 residues. Germline lookup yields CDR1 SGDLS and CDR2 YYNGEE. Trimming removed 5 bases from V and 3 bases from J, with 15 bases in between. In nucleotides, the CDR3 is TGTGCCAGCAGTCTCGCCGGGTCTTATGGAAACACCATATATTTT. This encodes CASSLAGSYGNTIYF.

V usage is TRBV30 and J usage is TRBJ1-1, with D possibly matching TRBD1 (6 bases). V lost 4 bases to trimming and J lost 4 bases, with 13 bases between them. Per the germline V gene, CDR1 is GTSNPN and CDR2 is SVGIG (reference sequence). CDR3 size: 13 residues. In DNA form, the CDR3 reads TGTGCCTGGAACAACGGAGGGGGCACTGAAGCTTTCTTT. This translates into CAWNNGGGTEAFF.

V is TRBV2 and J is TRBJ1-2; D remains ambiguous. Germline V CDR1 and CDR2: SNHLY, FYNNEI. The CDR3 is made up of 15 amino acids. Trimming removed 4 bases from V and 4 bases from J, with 16 bases in between. CDR3 coding DNA: TGTGCCAGCAGTGCCCGACCCTCCTCTGGCTATGGCTACACCTTC. Residues: CASSARPSSGYGYTF. Complete variable domain (other parts from reference TRBV2 and TRBJ1-2): EPEVTQTPSHQVTQMGQEVILRCVPISNHLYFYWYRQILGQKVEFLVSFYNNEISEKSEIFDDQFSVERPDGSNFTLKIRSTKLEDSAMYFCASSARPSSGYGYTFGSGTRLTVV.

The chain uses TRBV3-1 (or the pseudogene TRBV3-2) and TRBJ2-1; D not resolved. CDR3 length: 12 residues. V was shortened by 5 bases and J by 6 bases, with 8 bases between the two germline ends. CDR1 and CDR2 (germline): LGHDT, YNNKEL (reference sequence). The CDR3 DNA follows: TGTGCCAGCAGCGGGCCGGCCAATGAGCAGTTCTTC. Amino acid sequence: CASSGPANEQFF.

The chain is built from TRBV3-1 (or the pseudogene TRBV3-2) and TRBJ1-3, with D unresolved. Per the germline V gene, CDR1 is LGHDT and CDR2 is YNNKEL (reference sequence). Trimming left V 1 base short and J 5 bases short, with 3 bases between. The CDR3 length is 12 residues. The CDR3 bases are TGTGCCAGCAGCCAAGCCCGAAACACCATATATTTT. Protein: CASSQARNTIYF.

The chain links TRBV2 to TRBJ2-7; D may correspond to TRBD1 or TRBD2 (6 bases each). This CDR3 spans 16 amino acids. Per germline, CDR1 SNHLY and CDR2 FYNNEI. V dropped 2 bases and J dropped 2 bases, with 16 bases sitting between them. CDR3 protein: CASSERVGGGTYEQYF. The CDR3 region has the DNA TGTGCCAGCAGTGAAAGAGTCGGGGGCGGTACCTACGAGCAGTACTTC. The whole variable domain, filled in from reference TRBV2 and TRBJ2-7, reads EPEVTQTPSHQVTQMGQEVILRCVPISNHLYFYWYRQILGQKVEFLVSFYNNEISEKSEIFDDQFSVERPDGSNFTLKIRSTKLEDSAMYFCASSERVGGGTYEQYFGPGTRLTVT.

The chain combines TRBV5-6 with TRBJ2-1; D not resolved. The V gene lost 2 bases and the J gene lost 1 base, with 4 bases spanning the gap. In germline, CDR1 is SGHDT, CDR2 YYEEEE. The CDR3 extends over 13 amino acids. This CDR3 reads CASSFGSYNEQFF. DNA for the CDR3: TGTGCCAGCAGCTTTGGGTCCTACAATGAGCAGTTCTTC.

The chain has TRBV28 and TRBJ2-5; D might be TRBD2 (5 bases). V was shortened by 2 bases and J by 5 bases, with 18 bases between the two germline ends. Germline V gene data show CDR1 as MDHEN and CDR2 as SYDVKM. CDR3 size: 16 residues. The CDR3 nucleotides read TGTGCCAGCAGTTTAGGGGTAACGGGGATCGGCGAGACCCAGTACTTC. Translating it yields CASSLGVTGIGETQYF. The entire variable domain, with the rest obtained from reference TRBV28 and TRBJ2-5, is as follows: DVKVTQSSRYLVKRTGEKVFLECVQDMDHENMFWYRQDPGLGLRLIYFSYDVKMKEKGDIPEGYSVSREKKERFSLILESASTNQTSMYLCASSLGVTGIGETQYFGPGTRLLVL.